Presented here are 21 T cell receptor beta chains from one specimen sequenced in a study of blood T cell repertoires in COVID-19. Method: immunoSEQ multiplex PCR; TCRdb's copy keeps in-frame clones and lacks some. The data hold around 45,000 clones, with roughly nine tenths observed a single time. Sequenced: peripheral blood. The receptors were sampled from a human donor in a cohort sampled during active COVID-19.

The genes are TRBV12-3 or TRBV12-4 and TRBJ2-2, with 7 bases lining up with TRBD1. V shed 6 bases, J shed 4 bases, and the junction held 2 bases outside the gene matches. This CDR3 is built from 13 residues. The CDR3 region has the DNA TGTGCCAGCAGGCGGACAGGCACCGGGGAGCTGTTTTTT. This gives the protein CASRRTGTGELFF.

V usage is TRBV7-3 and J usage is TRBJ2-7, with 7 bases identical to TRBD1. The trim removed 5 bases at V and 1 base at J, leaving 2 bases unmatched. The CDR3 spans 13 residues. From germline, CDR1 is SGHTA and CDR2 FQGTGA. CDR3 sequence (DNA): TGTGCCAGCAGCCCGACAGGGTCCTACGAGCAGTACTTC. Protein sequence: CASSPTGSYEQYF.

The V and J genes are TRBV6-5 and TRBJ1-5; 11 bases match TRBD1. CDR1 is MNHEY and CDR2 is SVGAGI in the germline V gene. The CDR3 runs to 15 residues. The J segment lost 8 bases and the V segment lost 6 bases, leaving 9 bases of the junction unmatched. In DNA form, the CDR3 reads TGTGCCAGCAGCCAGGACAGGGGGCGATCCGAGCCCCAGCATTTT. Translating it yields CASSQDRGRSEPQHF.

CDR3 in DNA: TGTGCCAGCAGTGATCCAGGCGGGTCCTACGAGCAGTACTTC. It yields the protein CASSDPGGSYEQYF. The chain couples TRBV6-6 to TRBJ2-7, with a possible D match to TRBD2 (5 bases). The CDR3 is 14 amino acids. Looked up from germline, CDR1 is MNHNY and CDR2 is SVGAGI (reference sequence). Between the trimmed V and J ends, which lost 5 bases and 1 base, there was a span of 12 bases.

The chain employs TRBV14 and TRBJ2-3, with 14 positions matching TRBD2. This CDR3 is built from 20 residues. Germline V gene data show CDR1 as SGHDN and CDR2 as FVKESK. After removal of 0 bases from V and 1 base from J, the junction contained 9 bases not matched to a gene. CDR3 sequence (DNA): TGTGCCAGCAGCCAAGATGCGATGACTAGCGGGGGGGCTGGCACAGATACGCAGTATTTT. Translating gives CASSQDAMTSGGAGTDTQYF.

The chain combines TRBV7-9 with TRBJ1-4; tentative D call: TRBD1 (5 bases). CDR1 SEHNR and CDR2 FQNEAQ come from the germline V gene (reference sequence). Between the trimmed V and J ends, which lost 2 bases and 8 bases, there was a span of 15 bases. CDR3 length: 15 amino acids. The CDR3 DNA follows: TGTGCCAGCAGCTTATCCGGCAGGAGGGGAGAAAAACTGTTTTTT. Translated: CASSLSGRRGEKLFF.

This sequence joins TRBV6-6 and TRBJ1-3, with D perhaps matching TRBD1 (5 bases). Per the germline V gene, CDR1 is MNHNY and CDR2 is SVGAGI (reference sequence). The CDR3 sequence is 14 residues long. The V end lost 6 bases, the J end lost 0 bases, and 9 bases lay between the germline ends. As DNA, the CDR3 is TGTGCCAGCAGGGGACTGAGCTCTGGAAACACCATATATTTT. Protein product: CASRGLSSGNTIYF.

This chain links TRBV19 with TRBJ2-3; the D is unclear. Trimming took 0 bases from V and 0 from J, leaving 7 bases between them. Germline V gene data show CDR1 as LNHDA and CDR2 as SQIVND (reference sequence). The CDR3 covers 15 residues. DNA for the CDR3: TGTGCCAGTAGTATAGATCTGGGCAGCACAGATACGCAGTATTTT. The encoded protein is CASSIDLGSTDTQYF.

This clone appeared a few times. The rearrangement links TRBV15 to TRBJ1-2; 7 bases are a match to TRBD1. The CDR3 has 15 residues. CDR1 is LNHNV and CDR2 is YYDKDF in the germline V gene (reference sequence). V was clipped by 4 bases and J by 6 bases; unmatched bases: 11. The CDR3 DNA reads TGTGCCACCAGCACAGAATCCGGGACAGAGAATGGCTACACCTTC. Protein sequence: CATSTESGTENGYTF.

The chain combines TRBV24-1 with TRBJ2-1; 8 bases fit TRBD2. V was clipped by 6 bases and J by 1 base; unmatched bases: 13. This CDR3 spans 18 amino acids. Per germline, CDR1 KGHDR and CDR2 SFDVKD. CDR3 sequence: CATSQPSGPTDSYNEQFF. The CDR3 nucleotides read TGTGCCACCAGTCAACCTAGCGGGCCCACGGATTCCTACAATGAGCAGTTCTTC.

The CDR3 region is CASSQFEYQPQHF. For the CDR3, the DNA is TGTGCCAGCAGCCAATTTGAGTATCAGCCCCAGCATTTT. The rearrangement links TRBV3-1 (or the pseudogene TRBV3-2) to TRBJ1-5, with D uncertain. CDR3 length: 13 residues. Germline V gene lookup returns CDR1 LGHDT and CDR2 YNNKEL (reference sequence). Trimming stripped 2 bases from V and 5 bases from J, with 7 bases between.

CDR3 region: CASSKRGGPTDTQYF. The CDR3 region has the DNA TGTGCCAGCAGTAAGCGGGGGGGGCCCACAGATACGCAGTATTTT. The J gene is TRBJ2-3, the V gene TRBV11-3; 10 nucleotides align to TRBD2. Germline lookup yields CDR1 SGHNT and CDR2 YENEEA. V was pared by 6 bases and J by 2 bases, with 5 bases of the junction left unmatched. The CDR3 covers 15 residues.

This clone showed up just a few times. This rearrangement joins TRBV19 to TRBJ2-3; no reliable D call. V dropped 1 base and J dropped 0 bases, with 5 bases sitting between them. The CDR3 length is 14 residues. CDR1 LNHDA and CDR2 SQIVND come from the germline V gene (reference sequence). CDR3 nucleotide sequence: TGTGCCAGTAGTATAGGGCCTAGCACAGATACGCAGTATTTT. Amino acid sequence: CASSIGPSTDTQYF.

The genes are TRBV27 and TRBJ2-1, with 9 bases that match TRBD2. Trimming cost V 6 bases and J 0 bases; bases outside gene matches: 12. Looked up from germline, CDR1 is MNHEY and CDR2 is SMNVEV (reference sequence). The CDR3 consists of 18 residues. The CDR3 DNA follows: TGTGCCAGCAGAAAGGGGGTAGCGGGAGTAAGCTCCTACAATGAGCAGTTCTTC. Amino acid sequence: CASRKGVAGVSSYNEQFF.

As for this clone: Germline and junction disagree at one end, which may indicate a read error. This chain joins TRBV7-7 and TRBJ2-7, with a tentative D call TRBD2 (6 bases). Germline loops: CDR1 SSHAT, CDR2 FNYEAQ (reference sequence). The length of the CDR3 is 15 residues. CDR3 nucleotides: TGTGCTAGCAGCTTGGGCGGGGCCCCCCTGAACGAGCAGTACTTC. Translated, it gives CASSLGGAPLNEQYF.

The CDR3 protein is CASPLDRAAQETQYF. The CDR3 DNA is TGTGCCAGCCCCCTGGACAGGGCTGCCCAAGAGACCCAGTACTTC. The rearrangement joins TRBV21-1 to TRBJ2-5; TRBD1 reflects the table's D call only, with no check against the DNA. TRBV21-1 counts as a pseudogene. The CDR3 is 15 amino acids.

The genes are TRBV6-4 and TRBJ1-2, with a possible D match to TRBD1 (5 bases). Germline loops: CDR1 MRHNA, CDR2 SNTAGT. Trimming took off 8 bases at V and 4 bases at J, with 17 bases between the two ends. The CDR3 sequence is 14 residues long. The CDR3 protein is CASSPDGGSYGYTF. In DNA form, the CDR3 reads TGTGCCAGCTCCCCAGACGGGGGATCCTATGGCTACACCTTC.

J is TRBJ1-6 and V is TRBV2; weak D call: TRBD1 (5 bases). Trimming took 6 bases from V and 5 from J, leaving 17 bases between them. Per germline, CDR1 SNHLY and CDR2 FYNNEI. The CDR3 has 16 residues. CDR3 protein: CASRPGPGLDNSPLHF. The CDR3 bases are TGTGCCAGCAGACCTGGCCCGGGACTCGATAATTCACCCCTCCACTTT.

The CDR3 DNA sequence: TGCGCCAGCAGCCCTGGACAGGGTAACACCTATGGCTACACCTTC. Amino acid sequence: CASSPGQGNTYGYTF. This chain links TRBV5-1 with TRBJ1-2; the match to TRBD1 covers 8 bases. Unmatched junction bases numbered 9, after V lost 4 bases and J lost 4 bases. CDR3 size: 15 residues. Per germline, CDR1 SGHRS and CDR2 YFSETQ. Combining the CDR3 with reference TRBV5-1 and TRBJ1-2 gives the whole variable domain KAGVTQTPRYLIKTRGQQVTLSCSPISGHRSVSWYQQTPGQGLQFLFEYFSETQRNKGNFPGRFSGRQFSNSRSEMNVSTLELGDSALYLCASSPGQGNTYGYTFGSGTRLTVV.

The chain links TRBV4-3 to TRBJ1-1; TRBD1 aligns across 8 bases. The J segment lost 6 bases and the V segment lost 3 bases, leaving 15 bases of the junction unmatched. The CDR3 runs to 17 residues. CDR1 is LGHNA and CDR2 is YSLEER in the germline V gene. CDR3 protein: CASSHSSGGPTGAEAFF. DNA for the CDR3: TGCGCCAGCAGCCACTCCTCAGGGGGCCCCACAGGGGCTGAAGCTTTCTTT.

This clone is labeled medium-sized. This chain links TRBV6-5 with TRBJ1-2; 8 bases are shared with TRBD1. CDR1 is MNHEY and CDR2 is SVGAGI in the germline V gene. J was trimmed by 6 bases and V by 5 bases; bases with no gene match: 8. CDR3 length equals 14 residues. Here the CDR3 DNA reads TGTGCCAGCAGTACCGGACAGGGTCGGAATGGCTACACCTTC. Translating gives CASSTGQGRNGYTF.